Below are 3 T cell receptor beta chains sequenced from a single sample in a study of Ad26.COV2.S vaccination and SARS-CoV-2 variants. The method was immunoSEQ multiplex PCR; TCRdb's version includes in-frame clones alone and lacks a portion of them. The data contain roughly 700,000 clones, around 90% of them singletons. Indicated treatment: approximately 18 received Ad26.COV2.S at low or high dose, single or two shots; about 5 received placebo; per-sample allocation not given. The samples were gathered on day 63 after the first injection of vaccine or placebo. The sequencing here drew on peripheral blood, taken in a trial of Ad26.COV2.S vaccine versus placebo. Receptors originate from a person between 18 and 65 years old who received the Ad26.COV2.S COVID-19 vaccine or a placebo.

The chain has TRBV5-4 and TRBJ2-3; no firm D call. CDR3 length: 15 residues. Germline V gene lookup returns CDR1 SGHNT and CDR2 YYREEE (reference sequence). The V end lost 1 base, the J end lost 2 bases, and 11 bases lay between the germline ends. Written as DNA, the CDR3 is TGTGCCAGCAGCTTGTTTGCGCTCGCCACAGATACGCAGTATTTT. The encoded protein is CASSLFALATDTQYF.

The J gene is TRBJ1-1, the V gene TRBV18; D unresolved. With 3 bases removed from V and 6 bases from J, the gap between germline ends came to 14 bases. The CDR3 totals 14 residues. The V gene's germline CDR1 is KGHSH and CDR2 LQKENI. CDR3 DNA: TGTGCCAGCTCACCCCGGATAATTAACTCTGAAGCTTTCTTT. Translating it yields CASSPRIINSEAFF.

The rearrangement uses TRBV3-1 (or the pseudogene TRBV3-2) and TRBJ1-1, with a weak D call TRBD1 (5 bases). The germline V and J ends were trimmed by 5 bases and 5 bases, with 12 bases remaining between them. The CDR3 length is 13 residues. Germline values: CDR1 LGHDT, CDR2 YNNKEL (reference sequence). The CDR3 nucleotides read TGTGCCAGCAGCATAGGAGGGGAAACTGAAGCTTTCTTT. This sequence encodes CASSIGGETEAFF.